These T cell receptor beta chains were read from a single sample in a study of T-cell reconstitution after alpha-beta-depleted transplantation in children. TCRdb processed the PCR reads anew with MiXCR; each CDR3 protein has one entry. The sample consists of hundreds of thousands of distinct CDR3 sequences, around 15% of them appearing once. Sequenced material: PBMCs, mostly from graft donor cells, taken 360 days after TCRalphabeta/CD19-depleted stem cell transplant. These receptors were collected from a boy less than two years old who had a stem cell transplant for Wiskott-Aldrich syndrome, so the T cells may come from the graft donor. Each CDR3 is given without its conserved first and last residue.

len,v_gene,j_gene,CDR3aa
11,TRBV5-5,TRBJ2-1,ASSLGTGYEQF
13,TRBV6-1,TRBJ2-1,ASSEAAGSYNEQF
17,TRBV5-1,TRBJ2-6,ASSLGQGVRIGGANVLT
14,TRBV6-2/TRBV6-3,TRBJ2-2,ASSGTSGRITGELF
11,TRBV5-1,TRBJ1-1,ASSLDRITEAF
14,TRBV12-3/TRBV12-4,TRBJ2-1,ASSPGTSGSNAEQF
11,TRBV30,TRBJ2-7,AWKIGQSYEQY
13,TRBV27,TRBJ2-7,ASAFKGQLLYEQY
11,TRBV4-2,TRBJ1-4,ASSVGTNEKLF
12,TRBV24-1,TRBJ2-5,ATSDPDREETQY
13,TRBV12-3/TRBV12-4,TRBJ2-7,ASTLEAGNFYEQY
12,TRBV9,TRBJ2-7,ASSVEGASYEQY
12,TRBV27,TRBJ2-7,ASSFGTARYEQY
11,TRBV7-9,TRBJ2-1,ASTHVRVGEQF
12,TRBV5-1,TRBJ2-1,ASTEHPGRNEQF
12,TRBV12-3/TRBV12-4,TRBJ2-5,ASSLHTPQETQY
10,TRBV3-1,TRBJ2-7,ASSYSSYEQY
10,TRBV14,TRBJ2-7,ASSQGTAQQY
14,TRBV12-3/TRBV12-4,TRBJ2-3,ASSLRGQRITDTQY
14,TRBV12-3/TRBV12-4,TRBJ2-3,ASSHNPGLPSDTQY
16,TRBV12-3/TRBV12-4,TRBJ2-2,ASKPTPVGTDYTGELF
12,TRBV11-2,TRBJ2-1,ASSAALTYNEQF
11,TRBV4-1,TRBJ2-3,ASSQAGPNTQY
13,TRBV20-1,TRBJ2-1,SAPPGTGKRWEQF
16,TRBV4-3,TRBJ2-2,ASSQVAGTGLNTGELF
13,TRBV6-2/TRBV6-3,TRBJ2-2,ASSYSRAVTGELF
13,TRBV29-1,TRBJ2-3,SVEWVAGVTDTQY
11,TRBV15,TRBJ2-4,ATSRDPSGTGG
12,TRBV4-1,TRBJ1-1,ASSLRQANTEAF
13,TRBV5-1,TRBJ2-3,ASSLGDRLTDTQY
11,TRBV9,TRBJ1-1,ASSVVGSPQAF
12,TRBV12-3/TRBV12-4,TRBJ1-4,ASSSTGGNEKLF
14,TRBV2,TRBJ2-5,ASSEALQLAGETQY
16,TRBV29-1,TRBJ2-7,SVEDMGLAGGSSYEQY
14,TRBV12-3/TRBV12-4,TRBJ2-3,ASSLLRGARTDTQY
10,TRBV28,TRBJ1-2,ASSDRVDGYT
14,TRBV5-1,TRBJ2-2,ASSRDRVLYTGELF
14,TRBV27,TRBJ1-5,ASSPYPQGGRQPQH
15,TRBV28,TRBJ2-2,ASSSRLGNSNTGELF
11,TRBV5-1,TRBJ2-2,ASSLLGAGELF
11,TRBV29-1,TRBJ2-4,SAWSIAKNIQY
14,TRBV15,TRBJ2-5,ATSRAPLGGVETQY
14,TRBV5-1,TRBJ2-7,ASSLVTGVGGYEQY
12,TRBV20-1,TRBJ2-7,SAQTSSGGSTEY
11,TRBV29-1,TRBJ2-7,SVAAGYSYEQY
15,TRBV3-1,TRBJ1-1,ASSQGYYRGPNTEAF
11,TRBV12-3/TRBV12-4,TRBJ1-2,ASSQRQGGGYT
12,TRBV6-4,TRBJ2-3,ASSEQAARDTQY
13,TRBV20-1,TRBJ2-1,SAEATSGTYNEQF
14,TRBV7-8,TRBJ1-6,ASSLAAGKINSPLH